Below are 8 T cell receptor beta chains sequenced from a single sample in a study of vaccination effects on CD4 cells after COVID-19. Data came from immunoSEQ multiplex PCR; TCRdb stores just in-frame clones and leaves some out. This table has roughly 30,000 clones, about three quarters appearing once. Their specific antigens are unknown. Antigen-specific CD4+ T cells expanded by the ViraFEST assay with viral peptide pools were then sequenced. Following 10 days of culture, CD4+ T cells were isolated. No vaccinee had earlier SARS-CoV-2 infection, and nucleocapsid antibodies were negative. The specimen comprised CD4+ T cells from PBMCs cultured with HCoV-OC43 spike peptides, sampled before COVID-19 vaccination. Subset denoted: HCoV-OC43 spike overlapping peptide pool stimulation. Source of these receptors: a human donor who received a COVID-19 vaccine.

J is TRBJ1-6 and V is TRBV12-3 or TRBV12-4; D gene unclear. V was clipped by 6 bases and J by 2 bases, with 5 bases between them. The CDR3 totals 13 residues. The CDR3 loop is CASSVTYNSPLHF. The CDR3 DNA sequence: TGTGCCAGCAGCGTAACCTATAATTCACCCCTCCACTTT.

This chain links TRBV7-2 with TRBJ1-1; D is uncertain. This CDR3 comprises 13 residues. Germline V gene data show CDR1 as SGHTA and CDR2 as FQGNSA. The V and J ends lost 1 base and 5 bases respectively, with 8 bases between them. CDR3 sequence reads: CASSLGRRTEAFF. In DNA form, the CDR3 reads TGTGCCAGCAGCTTAGGTCGGCGGACTGAAGCTTTCTTT.

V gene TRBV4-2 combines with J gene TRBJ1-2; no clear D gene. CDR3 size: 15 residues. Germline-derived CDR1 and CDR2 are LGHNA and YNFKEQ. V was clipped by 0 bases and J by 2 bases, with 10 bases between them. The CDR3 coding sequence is TGTGCCAGCAGCCAAGATCGGCGCAAGAACTATGGCTACACCTTC. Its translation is CASSQDRRKNYGYTF.

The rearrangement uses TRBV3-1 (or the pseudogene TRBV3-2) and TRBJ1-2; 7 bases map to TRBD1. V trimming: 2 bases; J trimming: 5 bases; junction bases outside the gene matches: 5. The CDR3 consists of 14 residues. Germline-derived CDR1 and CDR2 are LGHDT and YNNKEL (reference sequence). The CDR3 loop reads CASSQSGTAYGYTF. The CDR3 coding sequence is TGTGCCAGCAGCCAATCAGGGACAGCGTATGGCTACACCTTC.

CDR3 amino acids: CASSLKAGQGEQYF. For the CDR3, the DNA is TGTGCCAGCAGCCTAAAGGCGGGCCAGGGCGAGCAGTACTTC. The rearrangement uses TRBV11-2 and TRBJ2-7; D assignment may be TRBD1 or TRBD2 (5 bases each). The V end lost 5 bases, the J end lost 6 bases, and 17 bases lay between the germline ends. The CDR3 contains 14 residues. The germline V gene has CDR1 SGHAT and CDR2 FQNNGV.

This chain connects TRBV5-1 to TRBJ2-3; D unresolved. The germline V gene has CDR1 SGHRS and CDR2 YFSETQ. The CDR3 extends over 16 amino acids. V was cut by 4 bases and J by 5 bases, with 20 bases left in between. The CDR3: CASSPTVVRPGDTQYF. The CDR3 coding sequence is TGCGCCAGCAGCCCTACCGTTGTGCGGCCCGGAGATACGCAGTATTTT. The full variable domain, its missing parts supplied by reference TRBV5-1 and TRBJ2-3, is KAGVTQTPRYLIKTRGQQVTLSCSPISGHRSVSWYQQTPGQGLQFLFEYFSETQRNKGNFPGRFSGRQFSNSRSEMNVSTLELGDSALYLCASSPTVVRPGDTQYFGPGTRLTVL.

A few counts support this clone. The DNA for the CDR3 is TGTGCCAGCAGCGGTACAGGGAGTCGGGATGAAAAACTGTTTTTT. This codes for CASSGTGSRDEKLFF. The chain carries TRBV7-2 and TRBJ1-4, with a weak D call TRBD1 (6 bases). This CDR3 is 15 amino acids long. Trimming stripped 5 bases from V and 6 bases from J, with 16 bases between. The germline gives CDR1 SGHTA, CDR2 FQGNSA.

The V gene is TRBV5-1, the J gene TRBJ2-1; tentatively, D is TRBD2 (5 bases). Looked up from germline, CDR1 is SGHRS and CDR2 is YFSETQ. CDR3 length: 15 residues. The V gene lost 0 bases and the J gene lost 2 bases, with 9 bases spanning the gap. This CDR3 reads CASSLDGKTYNEQFF. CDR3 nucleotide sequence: TGCGCCAGCAGCTTGGACGGGAAGACCTACAATGAGCAGTTCTTC.